The following is a TCR beta chain sequence with its context. The sample is drawn from a study of blood T cell repertoires in COVID-19. Authors' methods: Quantification of nucleated cells was approximated via reference gene primer amplification. Profiling relied on immunoSEQ multiplex PCR, and the TCRdb table lists in-frame clones only, not all of them. V and J calls and clone size are given by that table; D and trimming were obtained from the DNA. Of approximately 140,000 clones listed, 75% to 90% are singletons. The sequenced sample was PBMCs or T cells enriched from blood (not recorded which). This clonotype was sampled from a man in his fifties in a cohort exposed to, infected with or recovered from COVID-19 (not recorded which).

This CDR3 is CASTPGREGAFF. Written as DNA, the CDR3 is TGTGCCAGCACCCCCGGGCGGGAAGGAGCTTTCTTT. This chain links TRBV14 with TRBJ1-1; D not certain. The CDR3 runs to 12 residues. The V end was cut by 7 bases, the J end by 10 bases, with 16 bases between. The germline V gene encodes CDR1 SGHDN and CDR2 FVKESK.